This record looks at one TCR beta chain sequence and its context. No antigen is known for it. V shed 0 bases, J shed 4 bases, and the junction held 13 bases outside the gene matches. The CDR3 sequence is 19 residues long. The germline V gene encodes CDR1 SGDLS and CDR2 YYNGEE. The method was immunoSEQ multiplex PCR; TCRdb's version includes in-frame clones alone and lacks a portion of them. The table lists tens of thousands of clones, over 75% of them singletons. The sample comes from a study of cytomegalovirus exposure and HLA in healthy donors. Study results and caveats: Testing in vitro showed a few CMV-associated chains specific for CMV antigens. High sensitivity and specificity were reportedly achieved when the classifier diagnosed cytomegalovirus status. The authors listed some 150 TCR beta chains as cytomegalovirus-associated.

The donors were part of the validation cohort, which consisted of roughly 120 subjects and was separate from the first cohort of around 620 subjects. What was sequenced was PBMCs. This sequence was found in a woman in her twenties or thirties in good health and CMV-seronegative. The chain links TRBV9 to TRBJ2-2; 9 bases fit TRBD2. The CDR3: CASSVGTGLAGVGTGELFF. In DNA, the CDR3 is TGTGCCAGCAGCGTAGGGACTGGTTTAGCGGGAGTAGGCACCGGGGAGCTGTTTTTT.